The present TCR beta chain was sequenced within a study of blood T cell repertoires in COVID-19. Overall study: The samples span acute and convalescent COVID-19 from the United States, Italy and Spain. T cells, B-cell-depleted T cells, or PBMCs supplied cDNA or gDNA.

Per the original methods: Quantification of nucleated cells was approximated via reference gene primer amplification. The protocol was immunoSEQ multiplex PCR, while the TCRdb copy is restricted to in-frame clones and leaves out a portion. The D gene and trimming were derived from the DNA, and the V and J assignments and clone size from that table. The sample yields tens of thousands of clones, around nine tenths seen once. The CDR3 length is 11 residues. The V end lost 5 bases, the J end lost 15 bases, and 11 bases lay between the germline ends. Sequencing used peripheral blood. This receptor was taken from a man in his sixties with acute or convalescent COVID-19. The chain carries TRBV12-3 or TRBV12-4 and TRBJ2-6; weak D call: TRBD2 (5 bases). This CDR3 reads CASSQTRDLTF. The CDR3 nucleotides read TGTGCCAGCAGTCAAACGAGGGACCTGACTTTC.